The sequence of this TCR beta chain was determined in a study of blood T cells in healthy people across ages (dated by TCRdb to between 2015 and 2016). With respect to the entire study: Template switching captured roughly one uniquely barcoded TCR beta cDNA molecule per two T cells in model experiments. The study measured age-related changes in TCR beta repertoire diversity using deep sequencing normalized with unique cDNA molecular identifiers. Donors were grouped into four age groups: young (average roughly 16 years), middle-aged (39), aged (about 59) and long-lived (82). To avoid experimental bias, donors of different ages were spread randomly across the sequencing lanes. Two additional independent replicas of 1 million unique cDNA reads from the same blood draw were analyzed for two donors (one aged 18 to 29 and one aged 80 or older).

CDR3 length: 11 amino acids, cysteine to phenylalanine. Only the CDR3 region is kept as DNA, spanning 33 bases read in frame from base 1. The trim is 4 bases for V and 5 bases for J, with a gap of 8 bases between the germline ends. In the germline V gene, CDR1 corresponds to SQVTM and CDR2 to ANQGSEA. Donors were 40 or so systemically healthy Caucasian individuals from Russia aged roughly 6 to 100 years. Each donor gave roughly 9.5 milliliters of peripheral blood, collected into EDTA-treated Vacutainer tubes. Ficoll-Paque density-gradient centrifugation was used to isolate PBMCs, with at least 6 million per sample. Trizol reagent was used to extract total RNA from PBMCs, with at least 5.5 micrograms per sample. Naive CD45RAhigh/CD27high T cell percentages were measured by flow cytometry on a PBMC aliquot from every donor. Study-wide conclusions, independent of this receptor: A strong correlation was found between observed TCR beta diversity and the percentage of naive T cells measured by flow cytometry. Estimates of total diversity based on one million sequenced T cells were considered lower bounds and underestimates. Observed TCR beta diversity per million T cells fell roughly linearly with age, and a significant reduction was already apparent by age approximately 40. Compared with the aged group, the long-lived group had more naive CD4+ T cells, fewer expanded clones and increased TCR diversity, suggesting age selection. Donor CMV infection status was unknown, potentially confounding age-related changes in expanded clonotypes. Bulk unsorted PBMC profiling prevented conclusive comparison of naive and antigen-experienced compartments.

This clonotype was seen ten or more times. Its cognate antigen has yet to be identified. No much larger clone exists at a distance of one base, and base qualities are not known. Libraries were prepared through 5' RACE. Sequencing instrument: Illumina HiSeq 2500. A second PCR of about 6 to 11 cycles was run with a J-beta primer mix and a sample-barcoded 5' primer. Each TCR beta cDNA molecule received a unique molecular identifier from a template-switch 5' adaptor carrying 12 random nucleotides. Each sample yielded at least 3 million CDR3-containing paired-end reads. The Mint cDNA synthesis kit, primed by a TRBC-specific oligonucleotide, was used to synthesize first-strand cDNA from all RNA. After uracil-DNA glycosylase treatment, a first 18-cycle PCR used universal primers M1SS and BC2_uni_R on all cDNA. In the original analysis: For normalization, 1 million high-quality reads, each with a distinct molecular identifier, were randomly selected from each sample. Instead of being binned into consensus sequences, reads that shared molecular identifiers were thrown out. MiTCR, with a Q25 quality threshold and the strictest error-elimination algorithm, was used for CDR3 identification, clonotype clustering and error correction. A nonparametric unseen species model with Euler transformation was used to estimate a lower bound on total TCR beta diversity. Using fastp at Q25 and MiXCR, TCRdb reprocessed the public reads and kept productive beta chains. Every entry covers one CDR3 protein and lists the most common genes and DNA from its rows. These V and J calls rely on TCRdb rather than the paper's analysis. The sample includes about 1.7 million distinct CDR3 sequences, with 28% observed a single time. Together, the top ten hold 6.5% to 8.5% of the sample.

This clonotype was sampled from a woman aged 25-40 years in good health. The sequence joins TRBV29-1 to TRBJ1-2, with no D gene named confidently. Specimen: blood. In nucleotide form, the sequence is TGCAGCGTTGTAGTAGGGTATGGCTACACCTTC. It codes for CSVVVGYGYTF.